This T cell receptor beta chain was identified in a study of T-cell reconstitution after alpha-beta-depleted transplantation in children. Study observations and caveats: T-cell numbers and diversity one year post-transplant derived largely from freshly generated T cells. Several patients had high TCRbeta diversity at day 60; it came from surviving recipient T cells and thymic progenitors.

Germline CDR1 and CDR2: MNHNS and SASEGT. Losses at the gene ends were 6 bases for V and 0 bases for J; bases not matched to a gene: 11. This CDR3 is built from 18 residues. Points on this clonotype: Its antigen remains unknown.

Preparation of the TCRbeta library was carried out with unique molecular identifiers. One entry per CDR3 protein results from TCRdb running MiXCR on the PCR reads. The sample shows 440,000 or so distinct CDR3 sequences, about 40% of them seen only once. This receptor was obtained from a girl under 10 years old with aplastic anemia, due to receive a stem cell transplant. J is TRBJ2-3 and V is TRBV6-1; 11 bases map to TRBD2. This specimen was PBMCs, taken before TCRalphabeta/CD19-depleted stem cell transplant. CDR3 sequence: CASRPPAGLADSTDTQYF. The CDR3 region has the DNA TGTGCCAGCAGACCCCCGGCGGGACTAGCGGACAGCACAGATACGCAGTATTTT.